Listed below are T cell receptor beta chains from one sample, sequenced in a study of cytomegalovirus exposure and HLA in healthy donors. Method: immunoSEQ multiplex PCR; TCRdb's copy keeps in-frame clones and lacks some. This repertoire shows about 110,000 clones, over 80% found once; its top ten account for about 6.3%. Specimen: PBMCs. These receptors were obtained from a man aged 18 to 30 in good health and CMV-seronegative. Both conserved end residues are trimmed from each CDR3. The order of the fields is CDR3 protein, J gene, D gene, V gene. A D gene is named only where the DNA matches it firmly.

ASSLWTSGQETQY,TRBJ2-5,TRBD2,TRBV19
ASSYGTSSNEQF,TRBJ2-1,TRBD2,TRBV6-5
ASSVGLGDGTGGEQY,TRBJ2-7,TRBD1,TRBV9
ASSLDRRETQY,TRBJ2-5,NA,TRBV5-1
ASSDRSGANVLT,TRBJ2-6,NA,TRBV6-4
ASSQETGNTEAF,TRBJ1-1,NA,TRBV4-1
ASSSGLQNTEAF,TRBJ1-1,NA,TRBV7-3
ASSLYPPHSGSQDEQY,TRBJ2-7,TRBD2,TRBV7-2
ASSLTSGGTYEQY,TRBJ2-7,TRBD2,TRBV7-8
ASSPEAGGRTEAF,TRBJ1-1,TRBD1,TRBV18
ASSIGARPDTQY,TRBJ2-3,NA,TRBV19
AWSVQFSLRARYGYT,TRBJ1-2,NA,TRBV30
SVLGSSGRTNEQY,TRBJ2-7,TRBD2,TRBV29-1
ASSLLSGRDTQY,TRBJ2-3,NA,TRBV5-1
ASSPGLVPYEQY,TRBJ2-7,NA,TRBV7-2
ASSPLDLNTEAF,TRBJ1-1,NA,TRBV27
ASSLAGQASYGYT,TRBJ1-2,TRBD1,TRBV7-2
ASSIAPGQGGNQPQH,TRBJ1-5,NA,TRBV19